Presented here are 32 T cell receptor beta chains from one specimen sequenced in a study of blood T cell repertoires in COVID-19. Sequencing was performed with immunoSEQ multiplex PCR; in TCRdb, only in-frame clones are kept and a portion is missing. The repertoire includes about 250,000 clones, around 87% of them detected once, and over 2% sits in the top ten. Specimen: PBMCs or T cells enriched from blood (not recorded which). All receptors derive from a woman in her late teens or twenties who had recovered from COVID-19.

This chain links TRBV3-1 (or the pseudogene TRBV3-2) with TRBJ2-3; 7 nucleotides agree with TRBD2. Germline V gene lookup returns CDR1 LGHDT and CDR2 YNNKEL (reference sequence). The CDR3 runs to 15 residues. V lost 0 bases and J lost 4; bases outside the gene matches: 4. CDR3: CASSQDQGGADTQYF. The CDR3 coding sequence is TGTGCCAGCAGCCAAGATCAGGGAGGGGCAGATACGCAGTATTTT.

As concerns this clone: Other DNA sequences in this specimen translate into the identical CDR3. V and J are TRBV9 and TRBJ2-3; TRBD2 agrees at 9 bases. With V trimmed by 2 bases and J by 2 bases, 3 bases remained unmatched. Germline V gene lookup returns CDR1 SGDLS and CDR2 YYNGEE. There are 15 residues in the CDR3. This CDR3 is CASSVGGGDTDTQYF. The CDR3 DNA follows: TGTGCCAGCAGCGTTGGCGGGGGGGACACAGATACGCAGTATTTT.

The V call is TRBV3-1 (or the pseudogene TRBV3-2), the J call TRBJ2-6, with TRBD2 matching 8 bases. After removal of 4 bases from V and 3 bases from J, the junction contained 8 bases not matched to a gene. CDR1 and CDR2 from the germline V gene are LGHDT and YNNKEL (reference sequence). The CDR3 runs 17 residues. In DNA, the CDR3 is TGTGCCAGCAGCCCCGGGACTAGGGTAGGTGGGGCCAACGTCCTGACTTTC. As protein: CASSPGTRVGGANVLTF.

V usage is TRBV7-3 and J usage is TRBJ2-5; no reliable D call. CDR1 and CDR2 from the germline V gene are SGHTA and FQGTGA. The CDR3 consists of 13 residues. V was shortened by 3 bases and J by 4 bases, with 9 bases between the two germline ends. CDR3 coding DNA: TGTGCCAGCAGCTTGTGGAGTGGAGAGACCCAGTACTTC. It translates to CASSLWSGETQYF.

This chain joins TRBV3-1 (or the pseudogene TRBV3-2) and TRBJ2-3; 16 bases agree with TRBD2. The CDR3 is 18 residues long. V lost 0 bases and J lost 4; bases outside the gene matches: 4. Germline lookup yields CDR1 LGHDT and CDR2 YNNKEL (reference sequence). The CDR3 bases are TGTGCCAGCAGCCAAGAGGGACTAGCGGGGGGGAACCCAGATACGCAGTATTTT. Translating it yields CASSQEGLAGGNPDTQYF.

This chain links TRBV6-6 with TRBJ2-1; TRBD2 aligns across 13 bases. Germline CDR1 is MNHNY and CDR2 is SVGAGI (reference sequence). The V gene end was trimmed by 2 bases and the J gene end by 5 bases; junction bases not matched to a gene: 3. This CDR3 has 16 amino acids. Here the CDR3 reads CASSYPGLAGNNEQFF. In DNA form, the CDR3 reads TGTGCCAGCAGTTACCCGGGACTAGCGGGGAACAATGAGCAGTTCTTC.

V usage is TRBV6-5 and J usage is TRBJ2-1, with TRBD2 matching over 10 bases. Per germline, CDR1 MNHEY and CDR2 SVGAGI. CDR3 length: 15 amino acids. Unmatched junction bases numbered 5, after V lost 7 bases and J lost 2 bases. The CDR3: CASTRLAGTYNEQFF. The CDR3 DNA is TGTGCCAGCACCAGACTAGCGGGTACCTACAATGAGCAGTTCTTC.

The genes are TRBV2 and TRBJ2-1; 8 bases line up with TRBD2. Unmatched junction bases numbered 9, after V lost 4 bases and J lost 10 bases. Per the germline V gene, CDR1 is SNHLY and CDR2 is FYNNEI. This CDR3 contains 14 residues. The CDR3 here is CASSATGTRLEQFF. The CDR3 nucleotides are TGTGCCAGCAGTGCTACCGGGACTAGATTGGAGCAGTTCTTC.

This chain joins TRBV4-1 and TRBJ2-5; D call uncertain. The CDR3 has 14 amino acids. Trimming removed 1 base at V and 2 bases at J, with 8 bases between. Germline CDR1 reads MGHRA; CDR2 reads YSYEKL. The CDR3 sequence: CASSQGLVQETQYF. The CDR3 DNA reads as TGCGCCAGCAGCCAAGGGCTAGTACAAGAGACCCAGTACTTC.

The CDR3 nucleotides are TGTGCCTGGAGTACAGATACTTACGAGCAGTACTTC. Translating it yields CAWSTDTYEQYF. The chain carries TRBV30 and TRBJ2-7; D gene ambiguous. CDR3 size: 12 residues. Germline V lookup: CDR1 GTSNPN, CDR2 SVGIG (reference sequence). Trimming stripped 2 bases from V and 4 bases from J, with 9 bases between.

This clone is a singleton in its sample. This chain links TRBV5-5 with TRBJ1-2, with 8 positions matching TRBD1. V gave up 0 bases and J gave up 5 bases; unmatched junction bases: 6. The germline gives CDR1 SGHKS, CDR2 YYEKEE (reference sequence). The CDR3 has 15 amino acids. CDR3 nucleotides: TGTGCCAGCAGCTTGGCGCGGGACAGGCCTTATGGCTACACCTTC. Amino acids: CASSLARDRPYGYTF. The complete variable domain, with remaining parts taken from reference TRBV5-5 and TRBJ1-2, reads DAGVTQSPTHLIKTRGQQVTLRCSPISGHKSVSWYQQVLGQGPQFIFQYYEKEERGRGNFPDRFSARQFPNYSSELNVNALLLGDSALYLCASSLARDRPYGYTFGSGTRLTVV.

V usage is TRBV2 and J usage is TRBJ1-5; D is unclear. The CDR3 loop spans 16 amino acids. V was trimmed by 2 bases and J by 0 bases, leaving 11 bases between them. The V gene's germline CDR1 is SNHLY and CDR2 FYNNEI. For the CDR3, the DNA is TGTGCCAGCAGTGAACAGAACGTACATAGCAATCAGCCCCAGCATTTT. Translated, it gives CASSEQNVHSNQPQHF. Variable domain in full (rest from reference TRBV2 and TRBJ1-5): EPEVTQTPSHQVTQMGQEVILRCVPISNHLYFYWYRQILGQKVEFLVSFYNNEISEKSEIFDDQFSVERPDGSNFTLKIRSTKLEDSAMYFCASSEQNVHSNQPQHFGDGTRLSIL.

The CDR3 DNA reads as TGTGCCAGCAGCCCGGTAGCGGGGGTCGGTGAGCAGTTCTTC. This gives the protein CASSPVAGVGEQFF. The chain combines TRBV27 with TRBJ2-1, with 9 positions matching TRBD2. The CDR3 loop spans 14 amino acids. Per the germline V gene, CDR1 is MNHEY and CDR2 is SMNVEV (reference sequence). The J segment lost 9 bases and the V segment lost 6 bases, leaving 9 bases of the junction unmatched.

This chain links TRBV4-2 with TRBJ2-7; the D gene is possibly TRBD1 (6 bases). Germline CDR1 is LGHNA and CDR2 is YNFKEQ. Trimming stripped 3 bases from V and 0 bases from J, with 12 bases between. The CDR3 runs 15 residues. CDR3 coding DNA: TGTGCCAGCAGCCAGACCGGGACATCCTCCTACGAGCAGTACTTC. Its translation is CASSQTGTSSYEQYF.

This chain joins TRBV6-5 and TRBJ2-7, with a possible D match to TRBD1 (5 bases). From germline, CDR1 is MNHEY and CDR2 SVGAGI. The V end was cut by 8 bases, the J end by 4 bases, with 18 bases between. This CDR3 is 14 amino acids long. The CDR3 region has the DNA TGTGCCAGCTGGTCGTGGGCAGGGTGGTACGAGCAGTACTTC. This encodes CASWSWAGWYEQYF.

J is TRBJ1-5 and V is TRBV6-2 or TRBV6-3; tentatively, D is TRBD1 (5 bases). The CDR3 spans 15 residues. Germline V CDR1 and CDR2: MNHEY, SVGEGT. Trimming shortened V by 1 base and J by 11 bases, and 18 bases separated the two germline ends. The CDR3 loop reads CASSYWVDAGEAQHF. The CDR3 DNA follows: TGTGCCAGCAGTTACTGGGTGGACGCGGGGGAAGCCCAGCATTTT.

This clone has just one count. This rearrangement joins TRBV19 to TRBJ2-7, with TRBD1 matching over 9 bases. Germline lookup yields CDR1 LNHDA and CDR2 SQIVND (reference sequence). V shed 5 bases, J shed 6 bases, and the junction held 8 bases outside the gene matches. The CDR3 loop spans 14 amino acids. The DNA for the CDR3 is TGTGCCAGTAGTTCAGGGACAGGGCGCCTCGAGCAGTACTTC. Amino acid sequence: CASSSGTGRLEQYF. The variable domain in full, completed from reference TRBV19 and TRBJ2-7, reads DGGITQSPKYLFRKEGQNVTLSCEQNLNHDAMYWYRQDPGQGLRLIYYSQIVNDFQKGDIAEGYSVSREKKESFPLTVTSAQKNPTAFYLCASSSGTGRLEQYFGPGTRLTVT.

J is TRBJ2-5 and V is TRBV6-2 or TRBV6-3, with 9 bases fitting TRBD1. CDR1 and CDR2 from the germline V gene are MNHEY and SVGEGT. The ends lost 0 bases at V and 5 bases at J; junction bases unmatched: 13. The CDR3 length is 18 residues. This CDR3 reads CASSYSRTTGGRAETQYF. CDR3 nucleotide sequence: TGTGCCAGCAGTTACTCGAGGACGACAGGGGGTCGGGCGGAGACCCAGTACTTC.

The chain carries TRBV6-5 and TRBJ1-2, with D hard to call. The V end lost 7 bases, the J end lost 4 bases, and 13 bases lay between the germline ends. CDR1 MNHEY and CDR2 SVGAGI come from the germline V gene. CDR3 size: 13 residues. CDR3 amino acids: CASILNQPYGYTF. DNA of the CDR3: TGTGCCAGCATACTTAACCAACCCTATGGCTACACCTTC.

A few counts support this clone. The chain combines TRBV11-1 with TRBJ1-2, with TRBD1 matching over 7 bases. This CDR3 spans 13 amino acids. Trimming removed 10 bases from V and 4 bases from J; junction bases left unmatched: 9. CDR1 is SGHAT and CDR2 is FQDESV in the germline V gene (reference sequence). Written as DNA, the CDR3 is TGTGCCACAAAGGGGGCGCTGGGCTATGGCTACACCTTC. This gives the protein CATKGALGYGYTF.

The chain carries TRBV28 and TRBJ2-5; 10 positions agree with TRBD1. Germline V gene lookup returns CDR1 MDHEN and CDR2 SYDVKM. J was trimmed by 14 bases and V by 3 bases; bases with no gene match: 6. This CDR3 has 12 amino acids. The CDR3 loop is CASSFQDRGQYF. The CDR3, as DNA: TGTGCCAGCAGTTTCCAAGACAGGGGGCAATACTTC.

V usage is TRBV24-1 and J usage is TRBJ2-1; weak D call: TRBD1 (6 bases). CDR3 length: 16 residues. V lost 3 bases and J lost 3, with 14 bases in between. Germline-derived CDR1 and CDR2 are KGHDR and SFDVKD. The CDR3 sequence is CATSDNRQENYNEQFF. The DNA for the CDR3 is TGTGCCACCAGTGATAACCGACAGGAAAACTACAATGAGCAGTTCTTC.

The rearrangement joins TRBV7-3 to TRBJ2-1; 8 bases line up with TRBD1. Germline loops: CDR1 SGHTA, CDR2 FQGTGA. V was clipped by 2 bases and J by 5 bases; unmatched bases: 11. CDR3 length: 17 residues. CDR3 sequence reads: CASSLGSRGTGDNEQFF. CDR3 DNA sequence: TGTGCCAGCAGCTTAGGATCCAGGGGGACAGGTGACAATGAGCAGTTCTTC. Supplemented by reference TRBV7-3 and TRBJ2-1, the full variable domain reads GAGVSQTPSNKVTEKGKYVELRCDPISGHTALYWYRQSLGQGPEFLIYFQGTGAADDSGLPNDRFFAVRPEGSVSTLKIQRTERGDSAVYLCASSLGSRGTGDNEQFFGPGTRLTVL.

This clone was detected only a few times. The chain uses TRBV6-5 and TRBJ1-6; 9 nucleotides match TRBD1. Germline CDR1 MNHEY, CDR2 SVGAGI. The CDR3 runs 15 residues. V lost 7 bases to trimming and J lost 10 bases; unmatched junction nucleotides: 11. DNA of the CDR3: TGTGCCAGCAATATACCGGGACAGGGAGGGTCACCCCTCCACTTT. Encoded protein: CASNIPGQGGSPLHF.

CDR3 coding DNA: TGTGCCAGCAGCTACCAAACGACTAGGGGTTATGGGACCCAGTACTTC. This translates into CASSYQTTRGYGTQYF. The chain couples TRBV5-8 to TRBJ2-5; tentatively, D is TRBD2 (6 bases). The V end lost 3 bases, the J end lost 7 bases, and 22 bases lay between the germline ends. Germline V lookup: CDR1 SGHTS, CDR2 YDEGEE. CDR3 length equals 16 residues.

The V and J genes are TRBV27 and TRBJ2-1; weak D call: TRBD1 (6 bases). The ends were cut back, 5 bases at V and 4 bases at J, with 12 bases in the middle. The V gene's germline CDR1 is MNHEY and CDR2 SMNVEV (reference sequence). The CDR3 contains 14 residues. As DNA, the CDR3 is TGTGCCAGCAGTGCATCCGGGACATACAATGAGCAGTTCTTC. Amino acid sequence: CASSASGTYNEQFF.

V usage is TRBV5-4 and J usage is TRBJ2-1; TRBD2 aligns across 7 bases. V was clipped by 3 bases and J by 2 bases; unmatched bases: 8. The CDR3 contains 16 residues. Looked up from germline, CDR1 is SGHNT and CDR2 is YYREEE (reference sequence). CDR3 DNA sequence: TGTGCCAGCAGCTCGGGGCTAGCGGACGCCTACAATGAGCAGTTCTTC. Protein: CASSSGLADAYNEQFF.

The chain uses TRBV18 and TRBJ2-3; 9 bases are shared with TRBD2. V trimming: 4 bases; J trimming: 2 bases; junction bases outside the gene matches: 7. CDR1 and CDR2 (germline): KGHSH, LQKENI. The CDR3 length is 16 residues. DNA of the CDR3: TGTGCCAGCTCACGGGTAGCGGGGGCCTCCACAGATACGCAGTATTTT. This sequence encodes CASSRVAGASTDTQYF.

The chain joins TRBV7-3 to TRBJ1-1, with TRBD1 matching 7 bases. Germline assignment: CDR1 SGHTA and CDR2 FQGTGA. This CDR3 is 14 amino acids long. With V trimmed by 5 bases and J by 5 bases, 8 bases remained unmatched. The CDR3 nucleotides are TGTGCCAGCAGCCCCGGGACAGAAGCTACTGAAGCTTTCTTT. This gives the protein CASSPGTEATEAFF.

The CDR3 sequence: CASSIGLTGFTDTQYF. For the CDR3, the DNA is TGTGCCAGCAGTATCGGGCTAACGGGGTTCACAGATACGCAGTATTTT. The rearrangement links TRBV9 to TRBJ2-3, with a possible D match to TRBD2 (5 bases). Germline loops: CDR1 SGDLS, CDR2 YYNGEE. The CDR3 sequence is 16 residues long. The V gene lost 5 bases and the J gene lost 2 bases, with 18 bases spanning the gap.

This clone showed up just once. This sequence joins TRBV18 and TRBJ2-2; D may be TRBD1 (6 bases). From germline, CDR1 is KGHSH and CDR2 LQKENI. The CDR3 spans 15 residues. V lost 2 bases and J 0 bases, leaving 7 bases between the germline ends. CDR3 sequence (DNA): TGTGCCAGCTCACCAGGACAGACGAACACCGGGGAGCTGTTTTTT. Translated, it gives CASSPGQTNTGELFF.

The chain employs TRBV18 and TRBJ2-3; a weak D match, TRBD1 (7 bases). Per the germline V gene, CDR1 is KGHSH and CDR2 is LQKENI. V was trimmed by 3 bases and J by 5 bases, leaving 15 bases between them. This CDR3 spans 15 amino acids. This CDR3 reads CASSPLEGAGDTQYF. CDR3 nucleotide sequence: TGTGCCAGCTCACCTCTGGAGGGGGCCGGAGATACGCAGTATTTT.